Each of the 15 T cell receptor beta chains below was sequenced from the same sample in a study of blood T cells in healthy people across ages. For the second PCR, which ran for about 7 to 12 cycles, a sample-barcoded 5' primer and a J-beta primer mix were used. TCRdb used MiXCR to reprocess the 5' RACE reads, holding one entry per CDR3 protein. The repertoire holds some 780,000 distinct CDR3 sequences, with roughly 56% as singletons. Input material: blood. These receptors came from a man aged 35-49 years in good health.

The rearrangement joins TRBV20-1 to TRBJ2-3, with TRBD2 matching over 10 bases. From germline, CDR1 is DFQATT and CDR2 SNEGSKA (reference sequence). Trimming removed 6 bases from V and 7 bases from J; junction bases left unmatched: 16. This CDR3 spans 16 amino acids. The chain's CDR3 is CSAPTTSGSSVNTQYF. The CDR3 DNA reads TGCAGTGCCCCAACGACTAGCGGGTCCAGTGTGAATACGCAGTATTTT.

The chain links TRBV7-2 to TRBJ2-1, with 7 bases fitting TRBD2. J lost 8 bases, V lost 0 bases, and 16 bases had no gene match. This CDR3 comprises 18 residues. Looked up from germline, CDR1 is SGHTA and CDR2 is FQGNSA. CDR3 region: CASSLAPRELYTRDEQFF. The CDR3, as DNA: TGTGCCAGCAGCTTAGCGCCGCGGGAGCTTTATACCCGCGATGAGCAGTTCTTC.

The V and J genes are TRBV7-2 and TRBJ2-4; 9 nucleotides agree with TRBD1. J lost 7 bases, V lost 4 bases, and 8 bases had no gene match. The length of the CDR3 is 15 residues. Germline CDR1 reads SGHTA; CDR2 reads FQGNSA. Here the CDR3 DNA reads TGTGCCAGCAGCTCGACCGGGACAGGGCTCAACATTCAGTACTTC. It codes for CASSSTGTGLNIQYF.

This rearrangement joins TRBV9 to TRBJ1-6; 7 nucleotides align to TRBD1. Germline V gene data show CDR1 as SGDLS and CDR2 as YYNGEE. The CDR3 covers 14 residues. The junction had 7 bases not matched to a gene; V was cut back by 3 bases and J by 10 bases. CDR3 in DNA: TGTGCCAGCAGCGCGACAGGGACCGGCTCACCCCTCCACTTT. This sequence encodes CASSATGTGSPLHF.

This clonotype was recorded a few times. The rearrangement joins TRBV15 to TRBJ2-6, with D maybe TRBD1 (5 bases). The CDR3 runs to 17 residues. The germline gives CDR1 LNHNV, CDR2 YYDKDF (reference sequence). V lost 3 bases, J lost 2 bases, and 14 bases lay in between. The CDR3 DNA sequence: TGTGCCACCAGCAGTCACTACGCAGGGCCTGGGGCCAACGTCCTGACTTTC. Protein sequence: CATSSHYAGPGANVLTF.

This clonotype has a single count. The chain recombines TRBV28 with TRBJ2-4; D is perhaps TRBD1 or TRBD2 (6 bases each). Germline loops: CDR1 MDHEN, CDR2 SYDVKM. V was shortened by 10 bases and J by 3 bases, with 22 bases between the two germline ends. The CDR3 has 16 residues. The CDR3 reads CATEGVGGSVKNIQYF. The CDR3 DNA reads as TGTGCCACGGAGGGTGTAGGGGGTTCAGTCAAAAACATTCAGTACTTC.

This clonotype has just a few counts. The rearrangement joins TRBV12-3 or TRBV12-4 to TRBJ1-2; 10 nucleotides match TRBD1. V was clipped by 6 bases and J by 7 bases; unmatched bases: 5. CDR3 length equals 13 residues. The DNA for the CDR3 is TGTGCCAGCAGGTCCCGGGACAGGGGTGGCTACACCTTC. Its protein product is CASRSRDRGGYTF.

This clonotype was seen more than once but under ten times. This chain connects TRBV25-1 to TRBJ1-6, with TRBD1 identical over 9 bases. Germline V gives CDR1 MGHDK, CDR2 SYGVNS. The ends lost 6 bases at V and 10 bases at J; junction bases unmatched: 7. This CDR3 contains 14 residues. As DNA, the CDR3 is TGTGCCAGCAGACCGGGACAGGGCTACTCACCCCTCCACTTT. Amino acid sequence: CASRPGQGYSPLHF. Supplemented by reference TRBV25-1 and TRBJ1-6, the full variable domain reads EADIYQTPRYLVIGTGKKITLECSQTMGHDKMYWYQQDPGMELHLIHYSYGVNSTEKGDLSSESTVSRIRTEHFPLTLESARPSHTSQYLCASRPGQGYSPLHFGNGTRLTVT.

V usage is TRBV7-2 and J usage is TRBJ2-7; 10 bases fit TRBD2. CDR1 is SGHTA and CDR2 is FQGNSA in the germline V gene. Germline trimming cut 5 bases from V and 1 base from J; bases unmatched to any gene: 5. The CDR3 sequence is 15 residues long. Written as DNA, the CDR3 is TGTGCCAGCAGCCGGTCACTAGCGGGATCCTACGAGCAGTACTTC. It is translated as CASSRSLAGSYEQYF.

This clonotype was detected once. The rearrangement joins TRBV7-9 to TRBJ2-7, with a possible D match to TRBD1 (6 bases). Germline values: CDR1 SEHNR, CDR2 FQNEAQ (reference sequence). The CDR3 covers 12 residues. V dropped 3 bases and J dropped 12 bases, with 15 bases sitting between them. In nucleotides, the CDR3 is TGTGCCAGCAGCTTGGACATAGACAGGCGGTACTTC. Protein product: CASSLDIDRRYF.

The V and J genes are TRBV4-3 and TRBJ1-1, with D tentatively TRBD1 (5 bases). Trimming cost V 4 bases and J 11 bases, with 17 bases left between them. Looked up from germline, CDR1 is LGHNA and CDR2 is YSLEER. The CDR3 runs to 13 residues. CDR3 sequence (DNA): TGCGCCAGCAGCCTTCTAGGGGAGGGGTGCGCTTTCTTT. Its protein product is CASSLLGEGCAFF.

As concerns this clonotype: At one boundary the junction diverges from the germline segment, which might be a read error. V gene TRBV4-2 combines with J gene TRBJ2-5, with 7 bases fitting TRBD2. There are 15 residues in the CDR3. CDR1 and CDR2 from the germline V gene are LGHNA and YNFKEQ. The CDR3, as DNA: TGTGCCAGTAGCCAAGAGTGGGTTCCGGGAGGAGAGCAGTACTTC. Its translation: CASSQEWVPGGEQYF.

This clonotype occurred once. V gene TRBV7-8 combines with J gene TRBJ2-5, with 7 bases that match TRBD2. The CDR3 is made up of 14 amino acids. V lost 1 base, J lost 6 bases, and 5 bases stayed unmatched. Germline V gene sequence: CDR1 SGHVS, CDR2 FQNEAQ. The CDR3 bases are TGTGCCAGCAGCTTAGTCGGGGGAGGGAAGACCCAGTACTTC. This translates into CASSLVGGGKTQYF.

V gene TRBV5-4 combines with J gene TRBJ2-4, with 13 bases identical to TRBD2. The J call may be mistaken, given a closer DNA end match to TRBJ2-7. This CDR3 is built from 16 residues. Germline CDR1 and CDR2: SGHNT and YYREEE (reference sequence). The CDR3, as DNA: TGTGCCAGCAGCGCAACAGGGACTAGCGGGAAATACGAGCAGTACTTC. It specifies CASSATGTSGKYEQYF.

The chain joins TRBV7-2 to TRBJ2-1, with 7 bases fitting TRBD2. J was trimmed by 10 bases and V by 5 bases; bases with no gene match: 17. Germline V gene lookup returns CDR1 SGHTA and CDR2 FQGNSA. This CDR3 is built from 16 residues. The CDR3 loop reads CASSPRALADTHEQFF. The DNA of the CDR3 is TGTGCCAGCAGCCCCCGGGCGCTAGCGGACACCCACGAGCAGTTCTTC.